These T cell receptor beta chains were read from a single sample in a study of monozygotic twins with inflammatory bowel disease. Following a re-call of the 5' RACE reads, TCRdb has one entry per CDR3 protein and lacks DNA. This sample's clone table lists approximately 400,000 distinct CDR3 sequences. Specimen: blood. The source of these receptors is a human donor with ulcerative colitis or Crohn's disease, or a healthy co-twin of an affected twin (not recorded which). CDR3s include the opening cysteine and the closing phenylalanine or tryptophan.

j_call | v_call | cdr3_aa
TRBJ2-7 | TRBV5-1 | CASSWLGTGASYEQYF
TRBJ2-3 | TRBV18 | CASSSDLGLAGIPPDTQYF
TRBJ1-1 | TRBV15 | CATSRAASLNTEAFF
TRBJ2-3 | TRBV5-1 | CASSSGEVADTQYF
TRBJ2-3 | TRBV12-3/TRBV12-4 | CASSDRTLLVTDTQYF
TRBJ2-5 | TRBV10-3 | CAISAAGEVKTQYF
TRBJ2-7 | TRBV15 | CATGTLNSYEQYF
TRBJ1-2 | TRBV12-3/TRBV12-4 | CASSLLTGIGYTF
TRBJ2-7 | TRBV28 | CASSIPQGSYEQYF
TRBJ1-2 | TRBV20-1 | CSARGDVGYTF
TRBJ2-5 | TRBV7-9 | CASSSTSGGETQYF
TRBJ2-7 | TRBV4-1 | CASSQDDRGEQYF
TRBJ2-5 | TRBV28 | CASSIPGLAGMETQYF
TRBJ1-2 | TRBV3-1 | CASSQDRQGLAF
TRBJ1-1 | TRBV7-2 | CASSFGGGLNTEAFF
TRBJ2-1 | TRBV7-2 | CASSLGGGAQYNEQFF
TRBJ2-7 | TRBV5-1 | CASSLAAGPSPYEQYF
TRBJ1-6 | TRBV19 | CACSGVEGSPLHF
TRBJ2-6 | TRBV4-1 | CASSHSLEKGLSGANVLTF
TRBJ1-2 | TRBV3-1 | CASSQEGAGGGYTF
TRBJ1-4 | TRBV5-5 | CASSFDRREKLFF
TRBJ2-7 | TRBV6-6 | CASRLAGGEQYF
TRBJ2-7 | TRBV5-1 | CASSFRLPESGGEQYF
TRBJ2-6 | TRBV6-1 | CASSGASRDRAGANVLTF
TRBJ1-5 | TRBV28 | CASNLGGATGGTQPQHF
TRBJ2-1 | TRBV29-1 | CSVEAGGGNEQFF
TRBJ2-1 | TRBV7-2 | CASSLEASGRQQFF
TRBJ2-5 | TRBV9 | CASSVGTTQETQYF
TRBJ2-1 | TRBV9 | CASSNLAGSGNEQFF
TRBJ2-2 | TRBV29-1 | CSVEGRTGTGELFF
TRBJ2-1 | TRBV30 | CALRDSPNNEQFF
TRBJ1-1 | TRBV5-1 | CASSLDKVNTEAFF
TRBJ2-7 | TRBV12-3/TRBV12-4 | CASSLSAGPYEQYF
TRBJ1-5 | TRBV6-6 | CASSSSDIQPQHF
TRBJ1-2 | TRBV27 | CASSDAGQLNYGYTF
TRBJ1-2 | TRBV6-1 | CASSLHEGAYGYGYTF
TRBJ1-1 | TRBV7-2 | CASRLDRLNTEAFF
TRBJ1-5 | TRBV20-1 | CSAETGSGQPQHF
TRBJ1-1 | TRBV14 | CASSAHEGLGTEAFF
TRBJ1-6 | TRBV3-1 | CASSRGRAPTPDF
TRBJ2-1 | TRBV20-1 | CSEIPAGGVNEQFF
TRBJ1-2 | TRBV7-2 | CASSLTGNNYGYTF